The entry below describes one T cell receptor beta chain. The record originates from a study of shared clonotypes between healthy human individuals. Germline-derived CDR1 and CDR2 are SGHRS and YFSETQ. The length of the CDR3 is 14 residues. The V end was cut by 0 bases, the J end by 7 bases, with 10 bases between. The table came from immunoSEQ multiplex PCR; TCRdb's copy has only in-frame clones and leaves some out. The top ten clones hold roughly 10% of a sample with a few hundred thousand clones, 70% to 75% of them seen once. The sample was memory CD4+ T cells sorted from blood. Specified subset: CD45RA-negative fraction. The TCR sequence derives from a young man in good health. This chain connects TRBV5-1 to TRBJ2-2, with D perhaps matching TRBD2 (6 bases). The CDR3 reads CASSLGGGIGELFF. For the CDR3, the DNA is TGCGCCAGCAGCTTGGGTGGCGGGATCGGGGAGCTGTTTTTT.